This T cell receptor (beta chain) originates from a study of T-cell reconstitution after alpha-beta-depleted transplantation in children. Unique molecular identifiers featured in how the TCRbeta library was prepared. MiXCR, applied by TCRdb to the PCR reads, yields one record per CDR3 protein. The sample yields about 830,000 distinct CDR3 sequences, roughly 15% seen once. Germline V CDR1 and CDR2: SEHNR, FQNEAQ (reference sequence). The V gene lost 4 bases and the J gene lost 8 bases, with 14 bases spanning the gap. The CDR3 extends over 14 amino acids. Sequenced here: PBMCs, mostly from graft donor cells, sampled 360 days after TCRalphabeta/CD19-depleted stem cell transplant. This chain links TRBV7-9 with TRBJ2-2; D remains ambiguous. The sequence was collected from a male patient aged 10-17 years who had a stem cell transplant for acute lymphoblastic leukemia, so the T cells may come from the graft donor. For the CDR3, the DNA is TGTGCCAGCAGCTCGGGCGCGCTTTCTGGGGAGCTGTTTTTT. This codes for CASSSGALSGELFF.